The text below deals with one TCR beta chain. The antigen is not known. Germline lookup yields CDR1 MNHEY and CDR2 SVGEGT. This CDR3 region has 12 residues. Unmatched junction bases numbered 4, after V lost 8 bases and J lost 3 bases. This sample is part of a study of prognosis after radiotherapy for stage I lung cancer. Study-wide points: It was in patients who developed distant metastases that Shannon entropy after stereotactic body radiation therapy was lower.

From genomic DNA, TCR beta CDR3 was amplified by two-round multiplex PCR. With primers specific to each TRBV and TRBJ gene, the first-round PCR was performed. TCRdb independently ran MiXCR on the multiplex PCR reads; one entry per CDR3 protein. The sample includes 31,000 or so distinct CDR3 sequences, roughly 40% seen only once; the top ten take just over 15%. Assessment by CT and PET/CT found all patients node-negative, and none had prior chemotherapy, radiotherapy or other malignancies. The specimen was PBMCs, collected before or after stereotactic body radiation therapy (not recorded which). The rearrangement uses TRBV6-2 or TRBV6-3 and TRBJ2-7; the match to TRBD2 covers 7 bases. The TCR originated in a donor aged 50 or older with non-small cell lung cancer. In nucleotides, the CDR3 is TGTGCCAGCTGGGAGGGCTGCTACGAGCAGTACTTC. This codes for CASWEGCYEQYF.